The clone carrying this TCR beta chain came up a few times. The target antigen is unknown. Donors consisted of healthy bone marrow donors. It was with 60 Vbeta and 13 Jbeta primers that the PCR ran. TCRdb keeps only in-frame clones here, not all; method: immunoSEQ multiplex PCR. The sample has under 150,000 clones; 78% are singletons. The sample is drawn from a study of cytomegalovirus exposure and HLA in healthy donors. Broader study findings: TCR beta chains numbering some 160 were designated cytomegalovirus-associated. One variant, a missense change in DCLRE1C, was linked in a later analysis to TCR beta V- and J-gene trimming. A few of the chains that were CMV-associated were confirmed in vitro to be specific for CMV antigens.

This CDR3 is built from 15 residues. Germline trimming cut 0 bases from V and 3 bases from J; bases unmatched to any gene: 2. From germline, CDR1 is LNHNV and CDR2 YYDKDF (reference sequence). The chain couples TRBV15 to TRBJ2-1; 7 nucleotides match TRBD1. Sequenced material: PBMCs. This clonotype originated in a woman between 40 and 55 years old in good health and CMV-seropositive. Here the CDR3 DNA reads TGTGCCACCAGCAGAGATTGGGACAGCTACAATGAGCAGTTCTTC. Encoded protein: CATSRDWDSYNEQFF.